The clone carrying this T cell receptor (beta chain) showed up just once. CDR1 KGHDR and CDR2 SFDVKD come from the germline V gene. CDR3 length: 12 residues. V was clipped by 5 bases and J by 10 bases, with 11 bases between them. The data stem from a study of blood T cell repertoires in COVID-19. Produced via immunoSEQ multiplex PCR; TCRdb's table is partial and in-frame only. The sample includes fewer than 400,000 clones, approximately 90% of them seen just once. The sequencing sample was made of PBMCs or T cells enriched from blood (not recorded which). The genes are TRBV24-1 and TRBJ2-1; TRBD1 might be the D (5 bases). This TCR derives from a woman aged 45 to 65 who had recovered from COVID-19. For the CDR3, the DNA is TGTGCCACCAGTGGGGCAGGGATCGAGCAGTTCTTC. This codes for CATSGAGIEQFF.